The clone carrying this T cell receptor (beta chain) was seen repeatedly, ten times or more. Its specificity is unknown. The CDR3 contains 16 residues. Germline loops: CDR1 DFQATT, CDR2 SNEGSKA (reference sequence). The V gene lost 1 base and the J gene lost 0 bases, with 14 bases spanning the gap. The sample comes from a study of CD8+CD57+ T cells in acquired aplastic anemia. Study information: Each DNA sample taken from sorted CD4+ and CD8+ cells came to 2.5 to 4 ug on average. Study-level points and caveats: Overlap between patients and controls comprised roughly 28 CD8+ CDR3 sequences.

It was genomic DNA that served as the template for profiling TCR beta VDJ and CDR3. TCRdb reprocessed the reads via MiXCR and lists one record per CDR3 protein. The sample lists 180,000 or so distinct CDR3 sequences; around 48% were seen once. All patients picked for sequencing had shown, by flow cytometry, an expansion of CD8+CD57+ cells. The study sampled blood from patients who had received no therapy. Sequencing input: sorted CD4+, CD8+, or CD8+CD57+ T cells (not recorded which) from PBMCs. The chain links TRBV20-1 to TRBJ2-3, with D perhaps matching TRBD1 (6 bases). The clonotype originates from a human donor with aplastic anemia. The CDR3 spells CSARAGQGSSTDTQYF. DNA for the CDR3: TGCAGTGCTAGAGCGGGGCAGGGGTCCAGCACAGATACGCAGTATTTT.